This T cell receptor beta chain was identified in a study of blood T cell repertoires in COVID-19. About the study: Researchers got acute and convalescent COVID-19 samples from the United States, Italy and Spain. Sample material is recorded as cDNA or gDNA derived from T cells, B-cell-depleted T cells, or PBMCs.

Only in-frame clones appear in the TCRdb table, and some are missing; sequencing was by immunoSEQ multiplex PCR. The sample holds some 38,000 clones, 78% seen once. This clone occurred once. Germline CDR1 and CDR2: LGHNA and YSLEER. CDR3 length: 16 amino acids. The V gene lost 4 bases and the J gene lost 4 bases, with 20 bases spanning the gap. The sequence came from a man between 65 and 85 years old with acute or convalescent COVID-19. J is TRBJ2-7 and V is TRBV4-3; maybe TRBD2 (5 bases). The sequencing sample was made of peripheral blood. The CDR3 DNA reads as TGCGCCAGCAGCCCAATAATGGCGAGGGCTGAGTACGAGCAGTACTTC. As protein: CASSPIMARAEYEQYF.